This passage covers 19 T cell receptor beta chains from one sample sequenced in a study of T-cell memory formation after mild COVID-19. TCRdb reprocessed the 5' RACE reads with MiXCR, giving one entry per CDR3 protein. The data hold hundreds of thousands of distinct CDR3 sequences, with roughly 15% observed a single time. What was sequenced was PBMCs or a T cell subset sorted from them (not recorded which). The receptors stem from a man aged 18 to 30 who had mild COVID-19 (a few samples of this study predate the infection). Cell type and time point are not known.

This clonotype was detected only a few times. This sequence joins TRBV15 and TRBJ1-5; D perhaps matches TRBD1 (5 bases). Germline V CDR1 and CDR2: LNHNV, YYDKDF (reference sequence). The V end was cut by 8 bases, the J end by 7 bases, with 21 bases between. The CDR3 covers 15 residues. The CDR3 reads CATRLGIGVGQPQHF. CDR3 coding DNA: TGTGCCACCCGCCTTGGCATAGGGGTTGGGCAGCCCCAGCATTTT. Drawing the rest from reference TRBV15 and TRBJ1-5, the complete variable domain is DAMVIQNPRYQVTQFGKPVTLSCSQTLNHNVMYWYQQKSSQAPKLLFHYYDKDFNNEADTPDNFQSRRPNTSFCFLDIRSPGLGDTAMYLCATRLGIGVGQPQHFGDGTRLSIL.

CDR3 nucleotide sequence: TGCGCCAGCAGCTTTAGGGGGCTAGGTCAGCCCCAGCATTTT. Encoded protein: CASSFRGLGQPQHF. The gene calls are TRBV5-1 and TRBJ1-5; 7 bases are shared with TRBD1. Looked up from germline, CDR1 is SGHRS and CDR2 is YFSETQ. The CDR3 extends over 14 amino acids. V was pared by 2 bases and J by 6 bases, with 5 bases of the junction left unmatched.

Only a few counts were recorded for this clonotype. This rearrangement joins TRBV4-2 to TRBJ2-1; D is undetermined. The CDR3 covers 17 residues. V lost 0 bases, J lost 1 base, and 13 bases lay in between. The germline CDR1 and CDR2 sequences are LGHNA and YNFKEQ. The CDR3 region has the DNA TGTGCCAGCAGCCAAGATATCCCTACGAGGTCCTACAATGAGCAGTTCTTC. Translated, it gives CASSQDIPTRSYNEQFF.

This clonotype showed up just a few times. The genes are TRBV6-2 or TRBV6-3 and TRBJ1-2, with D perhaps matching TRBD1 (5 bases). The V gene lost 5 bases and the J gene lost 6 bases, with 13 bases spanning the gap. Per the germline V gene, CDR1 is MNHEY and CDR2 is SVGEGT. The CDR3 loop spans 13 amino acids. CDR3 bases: TGTGCCAGCAGTCTCTGGGGGGGAGATGGCTACACCTTC. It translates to CASSLWGGDGYTF.

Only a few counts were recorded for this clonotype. The CDR3: CASSLVPGQETQYF. In nucleotides, the CDR3 is TGCGCCAGCAGCTTGGTGCCGGGACAAGAGACCCAGTACTTC. The chain is built from TRBV5-1 and TRBJ2-5, with D perhaps TRBD2 (5 bases). The CDR3 covers 14 residues. In germline, CDR1 is SGHRS, CDR2 YFSETQ. Trimming removed 0 bases from V and 2 bases from J, with 8 bases in between.

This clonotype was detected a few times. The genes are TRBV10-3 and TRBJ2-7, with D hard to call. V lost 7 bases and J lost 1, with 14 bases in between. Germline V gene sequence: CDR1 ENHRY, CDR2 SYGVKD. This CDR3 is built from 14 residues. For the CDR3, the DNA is TGTGCCATCACGGATTCAGCCAGTTCCTACGAGCAGTACTTC. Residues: CAITDSASSYEQYF.

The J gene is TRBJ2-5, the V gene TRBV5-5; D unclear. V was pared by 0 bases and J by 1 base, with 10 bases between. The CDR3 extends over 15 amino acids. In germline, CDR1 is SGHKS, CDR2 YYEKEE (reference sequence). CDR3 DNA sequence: TGTGCCAGCAGCTTGGTCGGGTGGGCCCAAGAGACCCAGTACTTC. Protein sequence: CASSLVGWAQETQYF. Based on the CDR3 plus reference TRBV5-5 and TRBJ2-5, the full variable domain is DAGVTQSPTHLIKTRGQQVTLRCSPISGHKSVSWYQQVLGQGPQFIFQYYEKEERGRGNFPDRFSARQFPNYSSELNVNALLLGDSALYLCASSLVGWAQETQYFGPGTRLLVL.

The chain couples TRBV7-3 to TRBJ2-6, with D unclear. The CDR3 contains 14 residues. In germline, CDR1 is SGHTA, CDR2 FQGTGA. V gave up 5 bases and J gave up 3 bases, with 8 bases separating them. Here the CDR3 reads CASSAVNGANVLTF. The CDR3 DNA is TGTGCCAGCAGCGCGGTCAATGGGGCCAACGTCCTGACTTTC.

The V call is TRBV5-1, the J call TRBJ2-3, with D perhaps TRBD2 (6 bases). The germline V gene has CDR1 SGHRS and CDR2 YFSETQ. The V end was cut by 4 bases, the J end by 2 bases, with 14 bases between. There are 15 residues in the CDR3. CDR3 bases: TGCGCCAGCAGCACCGGGATGCGGGACACAGATACGCAGTATTTT. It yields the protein CASSTGMRDTDTQYF.

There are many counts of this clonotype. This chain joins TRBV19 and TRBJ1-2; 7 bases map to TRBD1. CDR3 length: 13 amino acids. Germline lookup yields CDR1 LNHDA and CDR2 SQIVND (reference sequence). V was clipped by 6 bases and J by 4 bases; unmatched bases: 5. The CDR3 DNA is TGTGCCAGTAGACCGGGACAGAGCTATGGCTACACCTTC. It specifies CASRPGQSYGYTF.

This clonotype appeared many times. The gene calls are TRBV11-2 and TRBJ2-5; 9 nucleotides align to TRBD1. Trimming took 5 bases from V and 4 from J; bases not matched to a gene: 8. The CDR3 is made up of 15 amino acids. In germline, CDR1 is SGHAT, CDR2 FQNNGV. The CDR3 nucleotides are TGTGCCAGCAGCATCCATACGGGACAGGGAGAGACCCAGTACTTC. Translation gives CASSIHTGQGETQYF.

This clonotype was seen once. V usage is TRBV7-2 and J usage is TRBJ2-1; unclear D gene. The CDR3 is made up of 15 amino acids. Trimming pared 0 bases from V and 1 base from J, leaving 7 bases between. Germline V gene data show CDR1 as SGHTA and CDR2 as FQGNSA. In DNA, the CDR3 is TGTGCCAGCAGCTTAGCTGAGACTTCCTACAATGAGCAGTTCTTC. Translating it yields CASSLAETSYNEQFF.

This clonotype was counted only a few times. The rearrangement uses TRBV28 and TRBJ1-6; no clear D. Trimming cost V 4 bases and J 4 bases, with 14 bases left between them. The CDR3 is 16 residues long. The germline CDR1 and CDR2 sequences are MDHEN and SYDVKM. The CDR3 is CASSSGAAIYNSPLHF. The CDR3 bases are TGTGCCAGCAGTTCGGGAGCAGCAATTTATAATTCACCCCTCCACTTT.

The CDR3 nucleotides read TGCGCCAGCAGCCAAGTTCTAGCGGGGGGATCCTACGAGCAGTACTTC. It is translated as CASSQVLAGGSYEQYF. The V call is TRBV4-1, the J call TRBJ2-7; 11 positions agree with TRBD2. The V segment lost 1 base and the J segment 1 base; nucleotides outside the gene matches: 3. Germline V gene data show CDR1 as MGHRA and CDR2 as YSYEKL. This CDR3 contains 16 residues.

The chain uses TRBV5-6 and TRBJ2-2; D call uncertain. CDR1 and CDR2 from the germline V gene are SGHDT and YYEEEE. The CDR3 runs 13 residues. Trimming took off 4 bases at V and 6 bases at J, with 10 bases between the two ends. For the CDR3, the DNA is TGTGCCAGCAGCCCTAGTTCGGCCGGGGAGCTGTTTTTT. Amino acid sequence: CASSPSSAGELFF.

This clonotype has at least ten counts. In DNA form, the CDR3 reads TGTGCCAGCAGGAAAGCGGGGGTAGGCGAGACCCAGTACTTC. This sequence encodes CASRKAGVGETQYF. The chain couples TRBV12-3 or TRBV12-4 to TRBJ2-5, with TRBD2 matching over 8 bases. There are 14 residues in the CDR3. V was clipped by 6 bases and J by 5 bases; unmatched bases: 8.

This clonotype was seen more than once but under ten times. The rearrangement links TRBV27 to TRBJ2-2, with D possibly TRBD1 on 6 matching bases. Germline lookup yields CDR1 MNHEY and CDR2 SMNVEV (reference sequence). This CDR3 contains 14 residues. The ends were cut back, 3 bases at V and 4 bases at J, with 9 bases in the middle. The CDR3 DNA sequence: TGTGCCAGCAGTTTCGGACAGCTCACCGGGGAGCTGTTTTTT. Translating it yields CASSFGQLTGELFF.

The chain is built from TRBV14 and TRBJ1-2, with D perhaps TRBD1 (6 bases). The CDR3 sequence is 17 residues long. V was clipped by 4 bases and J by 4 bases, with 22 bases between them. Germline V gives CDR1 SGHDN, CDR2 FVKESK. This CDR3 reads CASSPYGQILSLYGYTF. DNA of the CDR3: TGTGCCAGCAGCCCATACGGACAGATCCTCTCCCTCTATGGCTACACCTTC.

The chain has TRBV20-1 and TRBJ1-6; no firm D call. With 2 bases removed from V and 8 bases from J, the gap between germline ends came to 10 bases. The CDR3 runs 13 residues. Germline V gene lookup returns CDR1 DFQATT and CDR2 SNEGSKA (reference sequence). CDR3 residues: CSARYGGDSPLHF. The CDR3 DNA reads TGCAGTGCTAGATACGGCGGTGATTCACCCCTCCACTTT.